This T cell receptor (beta chain) was sequenced for a study of beta chain features in type 1 diabetes. Study background: Taken together, all samples contributed fewer than 110 million examined sorted cells. General observations from the study: The VDJ junctions of type 1 diabetes patients carried fewer insertions and more deletions. Sequencing the cDNA could make cells with high TCR expression show up more than they should. Shorter TCRB CDR3s, moderately but significantly so, marked every one of the four CD4+ subsets in Type 1 diabetes patients.

With regard to this clone: Its antigen remains unidentified.

CDR3 size: 16 residues. Germline CDR1 and CDR2: SGHRS and YFSETQ. V gave up 7 bases and J gave up 2 bases, with 20 bases separating them. Each of the sorted populations had a purity greater than 95%. Investigators reverse transcribed all isolated RNA, so they sequenced expressed TCRB transcripts. Profiled with immunoSEQ multiplex PCR; TCRdb holds only in-frame clones, not every one. The data show 310,000 or so clones, 9.3% seen once. The chain carries TRBV5-1 and TRBJ2-3, with D unresolved. The sequencing sample was made of central memory CD4+ T cells from blood. The TCR was taken from a man aged 30-40 years with type 1 diabetes. The CDR3 sequence: CASQPTPVRITDTQYF. In DNA form, the CDR3 reads TGCGCCAGCCAACCGACCCCGGTGAGGATCACAGATACGCAGTATTTT.